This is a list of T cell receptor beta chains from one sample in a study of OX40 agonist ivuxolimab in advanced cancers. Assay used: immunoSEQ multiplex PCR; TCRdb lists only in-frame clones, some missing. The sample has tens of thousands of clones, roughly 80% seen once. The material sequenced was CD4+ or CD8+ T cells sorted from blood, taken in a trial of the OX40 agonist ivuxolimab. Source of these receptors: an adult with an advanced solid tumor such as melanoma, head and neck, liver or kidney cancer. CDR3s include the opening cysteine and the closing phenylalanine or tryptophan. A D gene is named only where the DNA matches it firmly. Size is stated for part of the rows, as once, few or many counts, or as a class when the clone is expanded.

CASRLGTSTGELFF,TGTGCCAGCAGACTTGGGACCTCCACCGGGGAGCTGTTTTTT,TRBV2,-,-,TRBJ2-2
CASRTGHLYNEQFF,TGCGCCAGCAGAACAGGGCACCTCTACAATGAGCAGTTCTTC,TRBV10-1,-,once,TRBJ2-1
CASNLAGVYNEQFF,TGTGCCAGCAATTTAGCGGGGGTCTACAATGAGCAGTTCTTC,TRBV2,TRBD2,-,TRBJ2-1
CASSPETGGNYGYTF,TGTGCCAGCTCACCAGAGACAGGGGGCAACTATGGCTACACCTTC,TRBV18,TRBD1,-,TRBJ1-2
CASSLAQKGAHEQYF,TGTGCCAGCAGCTTGGCGCAGAAAGGTGCCCACGAGCAGTACTTC,TRBV5-4,-,once,TRBJ2-7
CAITHSTTDTQYF,TGTGCCATCACCCATAGCACCACAGATACGCAGTATTTT,TRBV10-3,-,once,TRBJ2-3
CASSLGNGGDQPQHF,TGTGCCAGCAGCTTGGGGAACGGTGGAGATCAGCCCCAGCATTTT,TRBV5-6,-,-,TRBJ1-5
CASSLDYATNEKLFF,TGTGCCAGCAGCTTGGATTATGCAACTAATGAAAAACTGTTTTTT,TRBV5-4,-,-,TRBJ1-4
CAISEAVGLGYNEQFF,TGTGCCATCAGTGAGGCGGTGGGGCTTGGGTACAATGAGCAGTTCTTC,TRBV10-3,-,-,TRBJ2-1
CASSVTGPYEQYF,TGTGCCAGCAGCGTGACAGGGCCCTACGAGCAGTACTTC,TRBV5-8,TRBD1,-,TRBJ2-7
CASSLFEVGDYEQYF,TGTGCCAGCAGCTTATTCGAGGTAGGGGACTACGAGCAGTACTTC,TRBV7-6,-,-,TRBJ2-7
CASNGPGQGIYYGYTF,TGTGCCAGCAACGGACCGGGACAGGGGATTTACTATGGCTACACCTTC,TRBV25-1,TRBD1,-,TRBJ1-2